This T cell receptor beta chain was sequenced in a study of CD8 T cells in ankylosing spondylitis. Study-wide results and caveats: What appeared characteristic of ankylosing spondylitis blood was a TCR beta motif of several highly homologous variants. Matched ankylosing spondylitis synovial fluid reportedly showed significant enrichment of disease-linked clones.

This clonotype was counted ten times or more. The antigen is unknown. Library preparation for TCR beta used quantitative 5'-RACE with molecular barcodes. Each CDR3 protein is one row after TCRdb ran MiXCR on the 5' RACE reads. This sample carries about 250,000 distinct CDR3 sequences, roughly 32% of them seen once, and the ten largest clones take roughly 4%. V shed 3 bases and J 4 bases; nucleotides not matched to a gene: 9. Germline CDR1 reads DFQATT; CDR2 reads SNEGSKA (reference sequence). The CDR3 has 14 residues. This chain connects TRBV20-1 to TRBJ2-7; 7 nucleotides match TRBD2. This sequence originates from a male donor with ankylosing spondylitis or in good health (not recorded which). What was sequenced was blood, either unsorted or a sorted T cell fraction (not recorded which). In DNA form, the CDR3 reads TGCAGTGCTAGTAGGCTGACTAGCTTATACGAGCAGTACTTC. It codes for CSASRLTSLYEQYF.